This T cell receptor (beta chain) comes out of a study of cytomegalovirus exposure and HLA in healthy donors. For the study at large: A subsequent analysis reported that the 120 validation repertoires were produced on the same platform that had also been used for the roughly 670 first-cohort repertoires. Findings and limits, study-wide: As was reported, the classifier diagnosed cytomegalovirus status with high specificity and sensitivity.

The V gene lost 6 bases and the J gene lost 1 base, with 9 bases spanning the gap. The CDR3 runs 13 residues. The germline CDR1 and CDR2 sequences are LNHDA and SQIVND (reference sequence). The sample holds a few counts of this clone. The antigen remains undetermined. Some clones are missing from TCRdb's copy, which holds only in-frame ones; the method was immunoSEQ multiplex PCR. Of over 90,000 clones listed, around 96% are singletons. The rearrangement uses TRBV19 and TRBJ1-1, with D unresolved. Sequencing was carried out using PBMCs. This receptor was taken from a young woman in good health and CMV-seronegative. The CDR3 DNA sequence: TGTGCCAGTAGGGACTTTTCGAACACTGAAGCTTTCTTT. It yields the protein CASRDFSNTEAFF.